The 18 T cell receptor beta chains below all came from one sample that was sequenced in a study of CXCR3-negative and CXCR3-positive naive CD8 T cells. Study results and caveats: Naive cells positive for CXCR3 carried more hydrophobic TRB CDR3s than CXCR3-negative ones.

Antigens of these TCRs are unknown. It was by 5' RACE with UMI labels that the TRB cDNA libraries were prepared. Using the 5' RACE reads, TCRdb records one entry per CDR3 protein without DNA. The specimen's table records around 88,000 distinct CDR3 sequences. The material sequenced was naive CXCR3+ CD8+ T cells from blood. Subset specified: CD45RO-CCR7+CD27+CD95- naive CD8+ T cells expressing CXCR3 (TNR3+). The origin of the receptors is a human donor in good health. Some clones in this sample may be carry-over from other donors' samples.

This chain uses TRBV23-1 with TRBJ2-7; the D call of TRBD1 rests on TCRdb alone, since no DNA is present to check it. TRBV23-1 is flagged as an ORF with uncertain function. The CDR3 runs to 15 residues. This CDR3 is CASSQSGTAAYEQYF.

This chain connects TRBV7-8 to TRBJ2-7; TCRdb returns TRBD1, unconfirmable since there is no DNA. Germline loops: CDR1 SGHVS, CDR2 FQNEAQ. CDR3 length equals 16 residues. The CDR3 protein is CASSVGQGTPLGEQYF.

V usage is TRBV29-1 and J usage is TRBJ2-7; checking the TCRdb D call of TRBD1 is not possible without DNA. The CDR3 contains 12 residues. Germline loops: CDR1 SQVTM, CDR2 ANQGSEA. CDR3 loop: CSVQGARYEQYF.

This chain uses TRBV7-2 with TRBJ1-1. Germline CDR1 is SGHTA and CDR2 is FQGNSA. The CDR3 totals 13 residues. The CDR3 protein is CASSLATNTEAFF.

V gene TRBV7-9 combines with J gene TRBJ2-7; TCRdb reports TRBD2, a call that lacks DNA to check it against. The CDR3 spans 17 residues. CDR1 and CDR2 (germline): SEHNR, FQNEAQ (reference sequence). The CDR3 loop reads CASSTALAGNNPYEQYF.

The rearrangement uses TRBV20-1 and TRBJ2-7; the TCRdb D gene call, TRBD1, has no DNA to confirm it. The CDR3 has 14 residues. Germline CDR1 is DFQATT and CDR2 is SNEGSKA (reference sequence). The chain's CDR3 is CSARNNRATYEQYF.

The V and J genes are TRBV20-1 and TRBJ2-7; TCRdb reports TRBD1, a call that lacks DNA to check it against. The germline CDR1 and CDR2 sequences are DFQATT and SNEGSKA (reference sequence). The CDR3 covers 16 residues. CDR3 in amino acids: CSARDRDRDIIYEQYF.

This rearrangement joins TRBV6-5 to TRBJ2-1; TCRdb proposes TRBD1, but this gene call is untestable without DNA. Germline CDR1 MNHEY, CDR2 SVGAGI. The CDR3 has 13 residues. This CDR3 reads CASSYSSGAEQFF.

V gene TRBV19 combines with J gene TRBJ1-1; TCRdb indicates TRBD1, and absent DNA this call remains unverified. The germline CDR1 and CDR2 sequences are LNHDA and SQIVND (reference sequence). This CDR3 is built from 13 residues. The CDR3 protein is CASSMGGYTEAFF.

The chain has TRBV4-2 and TRBJ2-1; TCRdb indicates TRBD2, and absent DNA this call remains unverified. The CDR3 is made up of 18 amino acids. CDR1 and CDR2 from the germline V gene are LGHNA and YNFKEQ. CDR3 region: CASSQDRASGGPANEQFF.

This chain joins TRBV29-1 and TRBJ2-5; the D call of TRBD1 rests on TCRdb alone, since no DNA is present to check it. CDR1 and CDR2 from the germline V gene are SQVTM and ANQGSEA. CDR3 length equals 14 residues. CDR3 loop: CSVEPPDAGETQYF.

The chain is built from TRBV7-9 and TRBJ2-6; as DNA is missing, the TRBD1 call by TCRdb cannot be tested. Germline CDR1 is SEHNR and CDR2 is FQNEAQ (reference sequence). The CDR3 is made up of 17 amino acids. CDR3 protein: CASSTTVPSSGANVLTF.

The chain combines TRBV28 with TRBJ1-2. Germline values: CDR1 MDHEN, CDR2 SYDVKM. The CDR3 covers 14 residues. CDR3 loop: CASSSSGRIYGYTF.

The chain employs TRBV5-1 and TRBJ2-2. CDR1 SGHRS and CDR2 YFSETQ come from the germline V gene. This CDR3 comprises 14 residues. CDR3 region: CASSLGQNTGELFF.

The rearrangement links TRBV4-3 to TRBJ1-1. Germline CDR1 reads LGHNA; CDR2 reads YSLEER. This CDR3 region has 15 residues. CDR3 sequence: CASSQGAQLNTEAFF.

CDR3 sequence: CASSDDLYTGELFF. The V call is TRBV4-3, the J call TRBJ2-2. CDR3 length: 14 amino acids. Germline assignment: CDR1 LGHNA and CDR2 YSLEER.

The chain uses TRBV21-1 and TRBJ1-5. TRBV21-1 is recorded as a pseudogene. The CDR3 length is 13 residues. The CDR3 protein is CASSKGLPKAQHF.

V gene TRBV4-3 combines with J gene TRBJ2-7; TCRdb's D call, TRBD2, is unchecked because there is no DNA. The CDR3 has 15 residues. Germline CDR1 and CDR2: LGHNA and YSLEER. CDR3 region: CASSQYGAGLYEQYF.